Listed below are T cell receptor beta chains from one sample, sequenced in a study of response to subunit inactivated influenza vaccine. One entry per CDR3 protein results from TCRdb running MiXCR on the RT-PCR reads. Of 530,000 or so distinct CDR3 sequences listed, 25% are singletons. The sample was CD4+ T cells sorted from PBMCs, taken around 5 days after vaccination. Receptor source: a man in his forties or fifties who received an inactivated influenza vaccine. Each CDR3 is given with its conserved first and last residue. Each record gives: clone size, J gene, V gene, CDR3 length, D gene, CDR3 protein, CDR3 DNA. The D gene is left open where the match is weak. Size tells how often a clone was seen (once, few, many) or the class of an expanded clone, and some rows leave it out.

size: many
J: TRBJ2-1
V: TRBV11-2
length: 15
D: TRBD2
CDR3: CASRKPGGRGNEQFF
DNA: TGTGCCAGCAGGAAGCCGGGGGGGCGAGGAAATGAGCAGTTCTTC

size: .
J: TRBJ2-2
V: TRBV4-1
length: 15
D: TRBD1
CDR3: CASSLQGYNTGELFF
DNA: TGCGCCAGCAGCCTACAGGGGTACAACACCGGGGAGCTGTTTTTT

size: .
J: TRBJ2-7
V: TRBV10-2
length: 13
D: TRBD1
CDR3: CASVAGQAYEQYF
DNA: TGCGCCAGCGTCGCAGGACAGGCCTACGAGCAGTACTTC

size: .
J: TRBJ2-2
V: TRBV29-1
length: 16
D: TRBD2
CDR3: CSAAKSSGGSTGELFF
DNA: TGCAGCGCGGCAAAGAGTAGCGGGGGATCCACCGGGGAGCTGTTTTTT

size: few
J: TRBJ2-7
V: TRBV21-1
length: 15
D: .
CDR3: CASSKLSGTTYEQYF
DNA: TGTGCCAGCAGCAAACTCTCCGGGACAACCTACGAGCAGTACTTC

size: .
J: TRBJ1-4
V: TRBV5-1
length: 16
D: .
CDR3: CASSSDGRATNEKLFF
DNA: TGCGCCAGCAGCTCGGACGGGCGGGCAACTAATGAAAAACTGTTTTTT

size: many
J: TRBJ2-5
V: TRBV5-1
length: 14
D: .
CDR3: CASSQQGSRETQYF
DNA: TGCGCCAGCAGCCAACAGGGTAGTAGAGAGACCCAGTACTTC

size: .
J: TRBJ1-1
V: TRBV12-3/TRBV12-4
length: 14
D: .
CDR3: CASSFRVGGTEAFF
DNA: TGTGCCAGCAGTTTTCGGGTAGGCGGCACTGAAGCTTTCTTT

size: .
J: TRBJ2-5
V: TRBV20-1
length: 13
D: TRBD1
CDR3: CSALRQGPGAQYF
DNA: TGCAGTGCTCTCCGACAGGGACCAGGGGCCCAGTACTTC

size: .
J: TRBJ2-3
V: TRBV20-1
length: 15
D: TRBD2
CDR3: CSAELAGGERDTQYF
DNA: TGCAGTGCCGAACTAGCGGGAGGGGAAAGAGATACGCAGTATTTT

size: few
J: TRBJ2-7
V: TRBV28
length: 13
D: .
CDR3: CATWDSAGGEQYF
DNA: TGTGCCACTTGGGACAGCGCAGGGGGGGAGCAGTACTTC

size: many
J: TRBJ2-2
V: TRBV12-3/TRBV12-4
length: 13
D: .
CDR3: CASSLGDPGELFF
DNA: TGTGCCAGCAGTTTAGGGGATCCCGGGGAGCTGTTTTTT

size: few
J: TRBJ2-7
V: TRBV7-8
length: 15
D: TRBD2
CDR3: CASSLEAGGIDEQYF
DNA: TGTGCCAGCAGCTTAGAGGCGGGGGGAATCGACGAGCAGTACTTC

size: many
J: TRBJ2-3
V: TRBV7-8
length: 15
D: .
CDR3: CASSFGVRSTDTQYF
DNA: TGTGCCAGCAGTTTTGGGGTGAGGAGCACAGATACGCAGTATTTT

size: .
J: TRBJ2-1
V: TRBV12-3/TRBV12-4
length: 15
D: TRBD2
CDR3: CASSLGQGGSGEQFF
DNA: TGTGCCAGCAGTTTAGGGCAAGGCGGGAGTGGTGAGCAGTTCTTC